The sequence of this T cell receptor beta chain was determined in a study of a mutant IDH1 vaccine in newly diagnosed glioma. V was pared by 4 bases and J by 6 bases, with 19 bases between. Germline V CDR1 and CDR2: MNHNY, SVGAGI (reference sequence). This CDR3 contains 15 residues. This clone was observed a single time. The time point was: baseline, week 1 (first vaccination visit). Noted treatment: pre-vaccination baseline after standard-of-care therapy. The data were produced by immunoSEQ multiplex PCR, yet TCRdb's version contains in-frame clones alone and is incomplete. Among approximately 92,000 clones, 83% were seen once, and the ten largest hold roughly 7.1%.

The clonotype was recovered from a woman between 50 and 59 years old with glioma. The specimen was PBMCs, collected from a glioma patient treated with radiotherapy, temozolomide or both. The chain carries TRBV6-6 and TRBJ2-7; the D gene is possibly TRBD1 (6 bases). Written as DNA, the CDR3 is TGTGCCAGCAGTTCCCTCTCGGCAGGGGTCGGCGAGCAGTACTTC. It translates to CASSSLSAGVGEQYF.